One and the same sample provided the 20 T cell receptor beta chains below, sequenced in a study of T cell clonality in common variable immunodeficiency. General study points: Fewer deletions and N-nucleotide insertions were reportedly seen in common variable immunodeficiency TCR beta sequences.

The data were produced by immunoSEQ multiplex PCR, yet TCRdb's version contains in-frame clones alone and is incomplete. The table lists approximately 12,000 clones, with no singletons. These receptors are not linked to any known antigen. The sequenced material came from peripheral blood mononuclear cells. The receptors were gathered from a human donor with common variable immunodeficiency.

Incomplete CDR3 DNA: TGTGCCAGCTCTCAAGAATCGGGACAGTTCAATCAGCCC. Encoded protein: CASSQESGQFNQP. The full CDR3 is CASSQESGQFNQPQHF. This chain links TRBV18 with TRBJ1-5, with TRBD1 matching 7 bases. Sequencing ends 3 residues short of the CDR3 end; the germline J gene provides the rest. Trimming cost V 6 bases and J 3 bases; bases outside gene matches: 11. Germline V gene sequence: CDR1 KGHSH, CDR2 LQKENI. The CDR3 totals 16 residues.

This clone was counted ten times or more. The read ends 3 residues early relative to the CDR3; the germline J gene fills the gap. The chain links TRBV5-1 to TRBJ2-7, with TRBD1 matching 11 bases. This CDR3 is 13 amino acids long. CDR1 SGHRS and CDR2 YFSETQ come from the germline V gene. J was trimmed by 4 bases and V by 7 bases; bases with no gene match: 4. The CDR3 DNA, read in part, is TGCGCCAGCCGGGGACAGGGGGGTTACGAG. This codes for CASRGQGGYE. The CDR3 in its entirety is CASRGQGGYEQYF.

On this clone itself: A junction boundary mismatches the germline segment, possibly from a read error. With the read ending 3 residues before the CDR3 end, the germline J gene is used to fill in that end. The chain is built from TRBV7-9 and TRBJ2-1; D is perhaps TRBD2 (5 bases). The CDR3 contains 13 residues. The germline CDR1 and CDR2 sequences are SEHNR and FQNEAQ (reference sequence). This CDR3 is CSSSLGADNEQFF. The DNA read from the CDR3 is TGTTCCAGCAGCTTGGGAGCGGACAATGAG.

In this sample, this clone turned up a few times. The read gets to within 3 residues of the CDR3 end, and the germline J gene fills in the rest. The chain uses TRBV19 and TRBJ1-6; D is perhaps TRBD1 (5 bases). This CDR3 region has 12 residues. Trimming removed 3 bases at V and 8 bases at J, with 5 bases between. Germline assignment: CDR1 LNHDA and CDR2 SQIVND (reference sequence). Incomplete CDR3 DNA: TGTGCCAGTAGTATCAGGGATTCACCC. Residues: CASSIRDSP. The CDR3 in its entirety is CASSIRDSPLHF. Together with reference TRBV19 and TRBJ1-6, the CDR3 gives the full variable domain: DGGITQSPKYLFRKEGQNVTLSCEQNLNHDAMYWYRQDPGQGLRLIYYSQIVNDFQKGDIAEGYSVSREKKESFPLTVTSAQKNPTAFYLCASSIRDSPLHFGNGTRLTVT.

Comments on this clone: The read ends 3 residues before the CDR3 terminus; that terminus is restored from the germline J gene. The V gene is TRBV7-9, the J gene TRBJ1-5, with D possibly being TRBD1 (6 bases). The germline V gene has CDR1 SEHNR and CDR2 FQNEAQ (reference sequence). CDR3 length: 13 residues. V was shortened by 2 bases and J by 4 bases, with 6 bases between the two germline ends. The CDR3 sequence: CASSLQGNQPQHF. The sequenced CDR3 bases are TGTGCCAGCAGCTTACAGGGGAATCAGCCC. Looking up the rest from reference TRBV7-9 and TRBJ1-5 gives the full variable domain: DTGVSQNPRHKITKRGQNVTFRCDPISEHNRLYWYRQTLGQGPEFLTYFQNEAQLEKSRLLSDRFSAERPKGSFSTLEIQRTEQGDSAMYLCASSLQGNQPQHFGDGTRLSIL.

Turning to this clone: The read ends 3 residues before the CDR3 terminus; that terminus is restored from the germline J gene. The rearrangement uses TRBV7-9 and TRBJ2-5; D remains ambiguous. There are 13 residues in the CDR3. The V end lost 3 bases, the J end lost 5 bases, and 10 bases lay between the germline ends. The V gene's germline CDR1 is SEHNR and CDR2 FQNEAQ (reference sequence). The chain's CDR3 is CASSFTMRETQYF. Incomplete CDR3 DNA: TGTGCCAGCAGCTTTACTATGAGGGAGACC.

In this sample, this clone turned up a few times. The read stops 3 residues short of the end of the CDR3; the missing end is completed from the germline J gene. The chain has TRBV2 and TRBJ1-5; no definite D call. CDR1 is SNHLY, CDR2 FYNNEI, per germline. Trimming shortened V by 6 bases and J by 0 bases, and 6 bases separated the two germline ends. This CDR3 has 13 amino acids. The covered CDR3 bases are TGTGCCAGCAGCGTATATAGCAATCAGCCC. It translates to CASSVYSNQP. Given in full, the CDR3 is CASSVYSNQPQHF.

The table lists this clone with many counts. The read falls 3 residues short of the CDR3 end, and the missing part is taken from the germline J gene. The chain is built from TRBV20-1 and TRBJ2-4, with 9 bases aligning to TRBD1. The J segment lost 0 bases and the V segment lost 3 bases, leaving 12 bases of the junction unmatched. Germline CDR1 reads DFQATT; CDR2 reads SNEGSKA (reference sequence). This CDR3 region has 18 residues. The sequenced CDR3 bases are TGCAGTGCTAGCCGGACAGGGGCCGCTCTTCTAGCCAAAAACATT. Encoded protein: CSASRTGAALLAKNI. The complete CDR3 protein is CSASRTGAALLAKNIQYF.

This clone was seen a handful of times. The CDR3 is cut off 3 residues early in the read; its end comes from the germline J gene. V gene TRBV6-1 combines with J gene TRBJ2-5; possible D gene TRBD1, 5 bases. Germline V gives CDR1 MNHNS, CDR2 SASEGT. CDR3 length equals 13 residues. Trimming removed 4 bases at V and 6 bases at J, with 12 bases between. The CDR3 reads CASSVQRGKTQYF. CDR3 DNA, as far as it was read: TGTGCCAGCAGTGTTCAAAGGGGAAAGACC.

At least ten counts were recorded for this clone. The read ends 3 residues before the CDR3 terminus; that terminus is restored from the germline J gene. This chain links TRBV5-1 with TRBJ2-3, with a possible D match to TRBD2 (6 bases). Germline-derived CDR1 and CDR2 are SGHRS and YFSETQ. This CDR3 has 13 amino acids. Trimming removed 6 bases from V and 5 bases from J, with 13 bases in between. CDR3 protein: CASKDGGGDTQYF. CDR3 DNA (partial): TGCGCCAGCAAGGACGGGGGAGGAGATACG.

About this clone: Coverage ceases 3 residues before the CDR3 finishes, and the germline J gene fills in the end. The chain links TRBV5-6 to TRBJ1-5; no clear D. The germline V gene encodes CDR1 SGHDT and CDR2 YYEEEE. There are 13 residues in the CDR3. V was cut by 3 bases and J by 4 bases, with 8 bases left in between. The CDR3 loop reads CASSSGRNQPQHF. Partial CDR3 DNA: TGTGCCAGCAGCTCGGGGAGGAATCAGCCC.

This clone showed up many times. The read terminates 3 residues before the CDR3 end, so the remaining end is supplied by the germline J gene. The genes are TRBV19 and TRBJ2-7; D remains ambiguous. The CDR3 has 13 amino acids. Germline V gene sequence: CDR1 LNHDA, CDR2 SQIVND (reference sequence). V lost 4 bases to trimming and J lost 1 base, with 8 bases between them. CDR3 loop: CASSTGGSYEQYF. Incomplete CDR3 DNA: TGTGCCAGTAGTACGGGTGGGTCCTACGAG.

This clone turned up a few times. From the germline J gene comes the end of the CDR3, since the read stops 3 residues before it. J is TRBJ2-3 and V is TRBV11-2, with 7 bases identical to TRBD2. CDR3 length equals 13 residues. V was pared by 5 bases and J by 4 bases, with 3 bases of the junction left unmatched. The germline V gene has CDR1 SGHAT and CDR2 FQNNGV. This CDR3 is CASSPTSPDTQYF. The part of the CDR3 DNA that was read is TGTGCCAGCAGCCCGACTAGCCCAGATACG.

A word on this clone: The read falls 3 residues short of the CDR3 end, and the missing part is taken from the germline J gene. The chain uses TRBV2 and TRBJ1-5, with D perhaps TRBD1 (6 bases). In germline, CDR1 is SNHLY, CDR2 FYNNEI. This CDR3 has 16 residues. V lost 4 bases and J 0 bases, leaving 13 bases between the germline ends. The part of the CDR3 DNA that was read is TGTGCCAGCAGTGTTCACCGGGACAATAGCAATCAGCCC. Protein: CASSVHRDNSNQP. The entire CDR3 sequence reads CASSVHRDNSNQPQHF.

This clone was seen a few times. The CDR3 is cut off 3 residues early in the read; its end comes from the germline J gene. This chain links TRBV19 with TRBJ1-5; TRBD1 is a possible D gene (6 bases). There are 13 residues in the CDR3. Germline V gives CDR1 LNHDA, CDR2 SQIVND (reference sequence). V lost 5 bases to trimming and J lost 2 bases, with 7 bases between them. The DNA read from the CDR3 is TGTGCCAGTAGTTGGACAGGCAATCAGCCC. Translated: CASSWTGNQP. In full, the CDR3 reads CASSWTGNQPQHF.

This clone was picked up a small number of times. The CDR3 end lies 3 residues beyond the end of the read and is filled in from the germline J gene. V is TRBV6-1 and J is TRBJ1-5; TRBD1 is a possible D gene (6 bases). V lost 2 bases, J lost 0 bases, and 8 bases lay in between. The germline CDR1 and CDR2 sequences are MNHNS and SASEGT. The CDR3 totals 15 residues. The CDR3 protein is CASSETGHSNQPQHF. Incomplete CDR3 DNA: TGTGCCAGCAGTGAAACGGGACATAGCAATCAGCCC.

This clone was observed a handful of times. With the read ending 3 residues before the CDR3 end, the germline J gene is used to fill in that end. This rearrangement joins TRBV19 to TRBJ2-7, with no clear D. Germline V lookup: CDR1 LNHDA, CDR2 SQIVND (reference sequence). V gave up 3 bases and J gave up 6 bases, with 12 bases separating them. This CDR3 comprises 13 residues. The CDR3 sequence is CASSISRDTEQYF. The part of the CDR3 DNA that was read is TGTGCCAGTAGTATTAGCCGTGATACCGAG.

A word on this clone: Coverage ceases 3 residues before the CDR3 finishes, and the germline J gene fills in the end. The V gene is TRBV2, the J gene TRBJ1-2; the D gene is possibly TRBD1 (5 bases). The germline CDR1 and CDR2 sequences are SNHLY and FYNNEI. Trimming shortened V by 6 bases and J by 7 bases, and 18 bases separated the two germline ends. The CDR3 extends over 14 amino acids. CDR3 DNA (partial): TGTGCCAGCAGGTCAGACAGATCCCGGCGTGGC. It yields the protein CASRSDRSRRG. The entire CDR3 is CASRSDRSRRGYTF.

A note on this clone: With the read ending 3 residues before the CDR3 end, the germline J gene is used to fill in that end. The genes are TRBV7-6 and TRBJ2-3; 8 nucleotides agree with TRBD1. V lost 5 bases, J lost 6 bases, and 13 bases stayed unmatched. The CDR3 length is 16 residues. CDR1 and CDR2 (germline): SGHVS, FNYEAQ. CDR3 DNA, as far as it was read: TGTGCCAGCAGCGCTCAGACAGGGGTTGAGGGGGATACG. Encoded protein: CASSAQTGVEGDT. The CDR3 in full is CASSAQTGVEGDTQYF. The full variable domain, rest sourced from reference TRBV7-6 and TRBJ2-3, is GAGVSQSPRYKVTKRGQDVALRCDPISGHVSLYWYRQALGQGPEFLTYFNYEAQQDKSGLPNDRFSAERPEGSISTLTIQRTEQRDSAMYRCASSAQTGVEGDTQYFGPGTRLTVL.

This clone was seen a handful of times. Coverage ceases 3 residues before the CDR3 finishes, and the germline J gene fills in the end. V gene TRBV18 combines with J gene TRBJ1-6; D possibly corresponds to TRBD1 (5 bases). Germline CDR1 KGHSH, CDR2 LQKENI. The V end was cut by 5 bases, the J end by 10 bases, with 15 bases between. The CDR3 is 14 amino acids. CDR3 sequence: CASSSLEGRSPLHF. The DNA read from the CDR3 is TGTGCCAGCTCATCGCTCGAGGGGCGCTCACCC.